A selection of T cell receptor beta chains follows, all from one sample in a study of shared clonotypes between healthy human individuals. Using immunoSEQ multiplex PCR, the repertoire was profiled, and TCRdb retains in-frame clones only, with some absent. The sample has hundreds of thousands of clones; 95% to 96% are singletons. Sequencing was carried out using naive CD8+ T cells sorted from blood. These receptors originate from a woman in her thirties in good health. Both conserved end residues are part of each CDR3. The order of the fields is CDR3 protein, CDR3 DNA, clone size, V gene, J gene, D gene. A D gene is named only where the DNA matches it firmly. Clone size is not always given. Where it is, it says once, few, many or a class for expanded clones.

cdr3_aa: CASSQTSGRGNEQFF
cdr3_nt: TGTGCCAGCAGCCAAACTAGCGGGAGAGGCAATGAGCAGTTCTTC
clone_size: once
v_call: TRBV9
j_call: TRBJ2-1
d_call: TRBD2

cdr3_aa: CASSVGTSGNEQFF
cdr3_nt: TGTGCCAGCAGCGTAGGGACTAGCGGGAATGAGCAGTTCTTC
clone_size: few
v_call: TRBV9
j_call: TRBJ2-1
d_call: TRBD2

cdr3_aa: CASSLKPAEAEQFF
cdr3_nt: TGTGCCAGCAGTTTAAAGCCCGCGGAGGCTGAGCAGTTCTTC
clone_size: -
v_call: TRBV28
j_call: TRBJ2-1
d_call: -

cdr3_aa: CASSLSSPGRDPLYEQYF
cdr3_nt: TGCGCCAGCAGCTTGTCGTCCCCGGGGCGGGACCCCCTCTACGAGCAGTACTTC
clone_size: -
v_call: TRBV5-1
j_call: TRBJ2-7
d_call: -

cdr3_aa: CAWSVMGSPGETQYF
cdr3_nt: TGTGCCTGGAGTGTAATGGGGTCCCCGGGGGAGACCCAGTACTTC
clone_size: -
v_call: TRBV30
j_call: TRBJ2-5
d_call: -

cdr3_aa: CASSFGTGTNQPQHF
cdr3_nt: TGCGCCAGCAGCTTCGGGACAGGGACCAATCAGCCCCAGCATTTT
clone_size: -
v_call: TRBV5-1
j_call: TRBJ1-5
d_call: TRBD1

cdr3_aa: CATLFRGTGELFF
cdr3_nt: TGTGCCACCTTGTTTCGGGGGACCGGGGAGCTGTTTTTT
clone_size: once
v_call: TRBV27
j_call: TRBJ2-2
d_call: -

cdr3_aa: CASSLDGKGYGYTF
cdr3_nt: TGTGCCAGCAGCTTAGACGGGAAAGGCTATGGCTACACCTTC
clone_size: -
v_call: TRBV7-9
j_call: TRBJ1-2
d_call: -

cdr3_aa: CASSPNGNTEAFF
cdr3_nt: TGTGCCAGCAGCCCCAATGGGAACACTGAAGCTTTCTTT
clone_size: -
v_call: TRBV7-2
j_call: TRBJ1-1
d_call: -

cdr3_aa: CASSLGTDFDEQYF
cdr3_nt: TGTGCCAGCAGCTTAGGGACAGATTTTGACGAGCAGTACTTC
clone_size: -
v_call: TRBV7-3
j_call: TRBJ2-7
d_call: TRBD1

cdr3_aa: CASSPIVGRAGEQFF
cdr3_nt: TGTGCCAGCAGCCCAATCGTCGGGAGGGCCGGTGAGCAGTTCTTC
clone_size: -
v_call: TRBV28
j_call: TRBJ2-1
d_call: TRBD2

cdr3_aa: CASTPGNQPQHF
cdr3_nt: TGTGCCAGTACCCCAGGGAATCAGCCCCAGCATTTT
clone_size: -
v_call: TRBV19
j_call: TRBJ1-5
d_call: -